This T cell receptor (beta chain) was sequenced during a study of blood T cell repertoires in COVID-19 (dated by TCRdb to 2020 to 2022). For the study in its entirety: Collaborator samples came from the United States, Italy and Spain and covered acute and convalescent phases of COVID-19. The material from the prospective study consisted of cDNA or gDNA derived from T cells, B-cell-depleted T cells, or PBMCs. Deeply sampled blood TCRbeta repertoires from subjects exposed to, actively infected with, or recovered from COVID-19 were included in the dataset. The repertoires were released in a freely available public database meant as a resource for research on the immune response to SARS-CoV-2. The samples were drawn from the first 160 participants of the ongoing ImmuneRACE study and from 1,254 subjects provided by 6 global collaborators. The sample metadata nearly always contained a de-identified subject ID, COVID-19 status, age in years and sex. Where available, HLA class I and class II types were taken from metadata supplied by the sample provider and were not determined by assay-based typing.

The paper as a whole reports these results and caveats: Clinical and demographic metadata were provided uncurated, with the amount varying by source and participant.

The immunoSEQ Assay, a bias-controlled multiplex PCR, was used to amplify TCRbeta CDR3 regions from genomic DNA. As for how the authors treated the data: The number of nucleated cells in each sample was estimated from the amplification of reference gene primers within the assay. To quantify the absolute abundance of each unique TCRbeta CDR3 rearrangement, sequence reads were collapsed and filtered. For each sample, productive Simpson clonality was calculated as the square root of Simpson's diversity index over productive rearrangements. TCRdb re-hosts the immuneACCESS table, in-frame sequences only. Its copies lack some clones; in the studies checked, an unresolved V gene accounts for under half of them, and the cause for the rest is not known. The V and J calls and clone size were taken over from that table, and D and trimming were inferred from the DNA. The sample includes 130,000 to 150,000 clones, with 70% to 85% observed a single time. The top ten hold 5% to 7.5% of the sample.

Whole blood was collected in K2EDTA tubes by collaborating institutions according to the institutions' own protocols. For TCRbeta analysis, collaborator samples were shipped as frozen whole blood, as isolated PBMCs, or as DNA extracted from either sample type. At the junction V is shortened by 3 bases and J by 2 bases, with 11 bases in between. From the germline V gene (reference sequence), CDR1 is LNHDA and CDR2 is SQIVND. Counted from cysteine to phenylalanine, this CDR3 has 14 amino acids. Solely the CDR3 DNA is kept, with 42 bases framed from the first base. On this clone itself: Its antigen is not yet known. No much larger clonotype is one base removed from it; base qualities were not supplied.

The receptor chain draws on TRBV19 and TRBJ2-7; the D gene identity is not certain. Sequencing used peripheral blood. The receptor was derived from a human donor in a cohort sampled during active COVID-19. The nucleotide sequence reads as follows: TGTGCCAGTAGTATTCAGGCAGGTCCCTACGAGCAGTACTTC. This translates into CASSIQAGPYEQYF.